These T cell receptor beta chains were read from a single sample in a study of somatic mutations in cytotoxic T cells in rheumatoid arthritis. Generated by immunoSEQ multiplex PCR, the TCRdb table keeps only in-frame clones and is missing some. The table lists some 17,000 clones, approximately 84% of them singletons. Sequenced input: CD8+ T cells sorted from blood. The receptors stem from an adult with rheumatoid arthritis. The CDR3 runs from the conserved cysteine through the conserved F or W. A D gene is named only where the DNA matches it firmly. Clone size is shown for a subset of rows, as once, few, many or a class of expanded clone.

V: TRBV28; J: TRBJ1-4; D: .; size: .; CDR3: CASSLPLDLDRNNEKLFF; DNA: TGTGCCAGCAGTTTACCACTGGACCTGGATCGAAATAATGAAAAACTGTTTTTT
V: TRBV14; J: TRBJ2-7; D: .; size: .; CDR3: CASSPLFSYEQYF; DNA: TGTGCCAGCAGCCCCCTTTTTTCCTACGAGCAGTACTTC
V: TRBV27; J: TRBJ2-2; D: .; size: few; CDR3: CASSLFRGENTGELFF; DNA: TGTGCCAGCAGTTTATTCCGGGGAGAAAACACCGGGGAGCTGTTTTTT
V: TRBV27; J: TRBJ2-7; D: TRBD2; size: .; CDR3: CASSSHSSGGAYEQYF; DNA: TGTGCCAGCAGTAGCCATTCTAGCGGGGGGGCTTACGAGCAGTACTTC
V: TRBV9; J: TRBJ2-7; D: .; size: once; CDR3: CASSAGGGPSYEQYF; DNA: TGTGCCAGCAGCGCGGGCGGGGGCCCCTCCTACGAGCAGTACTTC
V: TRBV29-1; J: TRBJ2-3; D: .; size: .; CDR3: CSVPSWDTQYF; DNA: TGCAGCGTGCCGTCTTGGGATACGCAGTATTTT
V: TRBV7-2; J: TRBJ2-1; D: .; size: .; CDR3: CASRETGGFYNEQFF; DNA: TGTGCCAGCAGGGAAACCGGGGGATTCTACAATGAGCAGTTCTTC
V: TRBV4-1; J: TRBJ1-1; D: .; size: few; CDR3: CASSLAGMNTEAFF; DNA: TGCGCCAGCAGCCTGGCGGGCATGAACACTGAAGCTTTCTTT
V: TRBV16; J: TRBJ1-1; D: .; size: few; CDR3: CASSPLSNTEAFF; DNA: TGTGCCAGCAGCCCCCTCAGTAACACTGAAGCTTTCTTT
V: TRBV14; J: TRBJ2-7; D: .; size: .; CDR3: CASSQIGTEQYF; DNA: TGTGCCAGCAGCCAAATAGGGACCGAGCAGTACTTC
V: TRBV9; J: TRBJ1-5; D: .; size: .; CDR3: CASSVVPGSNQPQHF; DNA: TGTGCCAGCAGCGTAGTTCCAGGGAGCAATCAGCCCCAGCATTTT
V: TRBV7-6; J: TRBJ1-1; D: .; size: .; CDR3: CASSLGYGMNTEAFF; DNA: TGTGCCAGCAGCTTAGGGTACGGGATGAACACTGAAGCTTTCTTT
V: TRBV19; J: TRBJ2-4; D: TRBD2; size: .; CDR3: CASSTRGEAKNIQYF; DNA: TGTGCCAGTAGTACCCGGGGGGAAGCCAAAAACATTCAGTACTTC
V: TRBV25-1; J: TRBJ2-7; D: .; size: .; CDR3: CASSVSGYEQYF; DNA: TGTGCCAGCAGTGTTTCAGGCTACGAGCAGTACTTC
V: TRBV28; J: TRBJ1-1; D: .; size: .; CDR3: CASTDPGMNTEAFF; DNA: TGTGCCAGCACTGACCCAGGGATGAACACTGAAGCTTTCTTT
V: TRBV7-2; J: TRBJ1-2; D: .; size: .; CDR3: CASSLEGGPNYGYTF; DNA: TGTGCCAGCAGCTTAGAAGGGGGACCCAACTATGGCTACACCTTC
V: TRBV5-4; J: TRBJ1-2; D: .; size: .; CDR3: CASSTGDPRDYGYTF; DNA: TGTGCCAGCAGCACGGGGGACCCTCGGGACTATGGCTACACCTTC
V: TRBV27; J: TRBJ2-1; D: .; size: .; CDR3: CASARGRGEQFF; DNA: TGTGCCAGCGCCCGGGGGCGCGGTGAGCAGTTCTTC
V: TRBV2; J: TRBJ1-1; D: TRBD1; size: few; CDR3: CAKSLGTANPLNTEAFF; DNA: TGTGCCAAATCACTCGGGACAGCCAACCCCTTGAACACTGAAGCTTTCTTT
V: TRBV19; J: TRBJ2-3; D: TRBD2; size: .; CDR3: CASSIGLAADTQYF; DNA: TGTGCCAGTAGTATTGGACTAGCCGCAGATACGCAGTATTTT
V: TRBV10-3; J: TRBJ1-1; D: .; size: .; CDR3: CAISESWGQIEAFF; DNA: TGTGCCATCAGTGAGTCCTGGGGCCAGATTGAAGCTTTCTTT
V: TRBV6-6; J: TRBJ2-1; D: .; size: .; CDR3: CASSYKINEQFF; DNA: TGTGCCAGCAGTTACAAGATCAATGAGCAGTTCTTC
V: TRBV29-1; J: TRBJ2-7; D: .; size: .; CDR3: CSVPLGYEQYF; DNA: TGCAGCGTCCCCCTTGGATACGAGCAGTACTTC
V: TRBV6-1; J: TRBJ2-4; D: TRBD2; size: .; CDR3: CASSEAKAGGPTNIQYF; DNA: TGTGCCAGCAGTGAAGCCAAAGCGGGGGGGCCGACCAACATTCAGTACTTC
V: TRBV27; J: TRBJ1-2; D: .; size: .; CDR3: CASSSIGQHDYTF; DNA: TGTGCCAGCAGTTCGATAGGACAACATGACTACACCTTC
V: TRBV27; J: TRBJ1-6; D: .; size: .; CDR3: CASSDSSSSYNSPLHF; DNA: TGTGCCAGCAGCGACTCATCGAGCTCCTATAATTCACCCCTCCACTTT
V: TRBV13; J: TRBJ2-7; D: .; size: .; CDR3: CASSSGSELGRYEQYF; DNA: TGTGCCAGCAGCTCCGGTTCTGAGTTAGGGAGATACGAGCAGTACTTC
V: TRBV13; J: TRBJ1-3; D: TRBD1; size: .; CDR3: CASSFQGAGNTIYF; DNA: TGTGCCAGCAGCTTTCAGGGGGCTGGAAACACCATATATTTT
V: TRBV7-8; J: TRBJ1-1; D: .; size: .; CDR3: CASSLEGSATNTEAFF; DNA: TGTGCCAGCAGCTTAGAGGGGTCGGCAACGAACACTGAAGCTTTCTTT
V: TRBV4-1; J: TRBJ1-6; D: TRBD1; size: .; CDR3: CASSRAGGEFSDSPLHF; DNA: TGCGCCAGCAGCCGAGCAGGGGGCGAATTCTCGGATTCACCCCTCCACTTT
V: TRBV5-4; J: TRBJ1-2; D: .; size: .; CDR3: CASSRKSLNGYTF; DNA: TGTGCCAGCAGCCGCAAATCCCTAAATGGCTACACCTTC
V: TRBV27; J: TRBJ1-5; D: .; size: .; CDR3: CASSDSDGQPQHF; DNA: TGTGCCAGCAGTGACAGCGATGGGCAGCCCCAGCATTTT
V: TRBV4-1; J: TRBJ2-1; D: .; size: .; CDR3: CASSQGGHNEQFF; DNA: TGCGCCAGCAGCCAAGGAGGGCACAATGAGCAGTTCTTC
V: TRBV7-9; J: TRBJ2-1; D: TRBD1; size: .; CDR3: CASSLTGGSYNEQFF; DNA: TGTGCCAGCAGCTTAACAGGGGGGTCCTACAATGAGCAGTTCTTC
V: TRBV6-5; J: TRBJ1-2; D: .; size: .; CDR3: CASRTRGEYGYTF; DNA: TGTGCCAGCAGAACAAGGGGGGAGTATGGCTACACCTTC
V: TRBV18; J: TRBJ1-2; D: .; size: .; CDR3: CASSLRQNGYTF; DNA: TGTGCCAGCTCACTCCGGCAAAATGGCTACACCTTC
V: TRBV27; J: TRBJ2-7; D: .; size: .; CDR3: CASSLSRQGLYEQYF; DNA: TGTGCCAGCAGTTTATCCCGACAGGGACTCTACGAGCAGTACTTC
V: TRBV6-5; J: TRBJ2-1; D: TRBD1; size: .; CDR3: CASSYSGQTNEQFF; DNA: TGTGCCAGCAGTTACTCGGGACAGACCAATGAGCAGTTCTTC
V: TRBV9; J: TRBJ1-4; D: .; size: .; CDR3: CASSVERGVTNEKLFF; DNA: TGTGCCAGCAGCGTGGAGAGGGGTGTAACTAATGAAAAACTGTTTTTT
V: TRBV29-1; J: TRBJ1-1; D: .; size: .; CDR3: CSVQPGTEAFF; DNA: TGCAGCGTTCAACCTGGGACTGAAGCTTTCTTT
V: TRBV27; J: TRBJ2-7; D: TRBD1; size: .; CDR3: CASSLSTGLSYEQYF; DNA: TGTGCCAGCAGTTTGTCGACAGGGCTCTCCTACGAGCAGTACTTC
V: TRBV29-1; J: TRBJ2-6; D: .; size: .; CDR3: CSVEGAGANVLTF; DNA: TGCAGCGTTGAAGGGGCTGGGGCCAACGTCCTGACTTTC
V: TRBV6-5; J: TRBJ2-7; D: .; size: .; CDR3: CASRTTHEQYF; DNA: TGTGCCAGCAGAACCACCCACGAGCAGTACTTC
V: TRBV2; J: TRBJ1-5; D: TRBD1; size: .; CDR3: CASSEDRDRGLNSNQPQHF; DNA: TGTGCCAGCAGTGAAGACCGGGACAGGGGATTGAATAGCAATCAGCCCCAGCATTTT
V: TRBV2; J: TRBJ2-1; D: TRBD2; size: .; CDR3: CASSDPAGGEQFF; DNA: TGTGCCAGCAGTGATCCAGCGGGGGGTGAGCAGTTCTTC
V: TRBV5-1; J: TRBJ2-2; D: TRBD1; size: .; CDR3: CASSLALTGIHGELFF; DNA: TGCGCCAGCAGCTTGGCCCTGACAGGGATCCACGGGGAGCTGTTTTTT
V: TRBV7-9; J: TRBJ1-4; D: .; size: .; CDR3: CASRQSQGSTNEKLFF; DNA: TGTGCCAGCAGGCAATCACAGGGTTCAACTAATGAAAAACTGTTTTTT
V: TRBV7-6; J: TRBJ2-2; D: .; size: .; CDR3: CASSFIGTVRARGVGELFF; DNA: TGTGCCAGCAGCTTTATTGGAACCGTCCGGGCCAGAGGAGTCGGGGAGCTGTTTTTT
V: TRBV6-1; J: TRBJ1-1; D: .; size: .; CDR3: CASSELWVQGGAFF; DNA: TGTGCCAGCAGTGAACTCTGGGTCCAAGGAGGGGCTTTCTTT
V: TRBV9; J: TRBJ2-2; D: .; size: .; CDR3: CASSNWSPGELFF; DNA: TGTGCCAGCAGCAACTGGTCCCCCGGTGAGCTGTTTTTT
V: TRBV9; J: TRBJ1-5; D: .; size: .; CDR3: CASSVSYRGQPQHF; DNA: TGTGCCAGCAGCGTCTCTTACCGGGGTCAGCCCCAGCATTTT
V: TRBV7-9; J: TRBJ2-7; D: .; size: .; CDR3: CASSPQGYYEQYF; DNA: TGTGCCAGCAGCCCACAGGGATACTACGAGCAGTACTTC
V: TRBV27; J: TRBJ1-2; D: TRBD1; size: .; CDR3: CASSLTGGYGYTF; DNA: TGTGCCAGCAGTTTAACAGGGGGGTATGGCTACACCTTC